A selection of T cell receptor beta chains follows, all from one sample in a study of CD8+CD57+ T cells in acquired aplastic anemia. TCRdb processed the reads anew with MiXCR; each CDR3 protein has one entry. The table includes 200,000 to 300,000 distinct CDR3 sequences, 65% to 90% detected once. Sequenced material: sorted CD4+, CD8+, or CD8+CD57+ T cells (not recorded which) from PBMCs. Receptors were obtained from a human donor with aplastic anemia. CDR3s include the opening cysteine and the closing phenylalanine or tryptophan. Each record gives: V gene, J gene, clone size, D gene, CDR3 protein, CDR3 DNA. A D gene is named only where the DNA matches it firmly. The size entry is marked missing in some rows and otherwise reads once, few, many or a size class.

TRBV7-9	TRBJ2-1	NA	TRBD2	CASSFQLAARGNEQFF	TGTGCCAGCAGCTTTCAACTAGCGGCTCGGGGCAATGAGCAGTTCTTC
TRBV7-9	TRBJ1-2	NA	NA	CASSLTGSYGANDTF	TGTGCCAGCAGCTTGACGGGTAGCTACGGGGCCAACGACACCTTC
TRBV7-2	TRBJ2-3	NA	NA	CASSSGGERHTDTQYF	TGTGCCAGCAGCTCCGGGGGAGAGCGCCACACAGATACGCAGTATTTT
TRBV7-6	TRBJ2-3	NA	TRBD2	CASSLSGGPNSQDF	TGTGCCAGCAGCTTATCGGGAGGTCCCAATTCGCAGGATTTT
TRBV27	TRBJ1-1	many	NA	CASSSLGTEAFF	TGTGCCAGCAGTTCCCTCGGCACTGAAGCTTTCTTT
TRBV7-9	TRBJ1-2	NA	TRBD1	CASSLSGQGPHYGYTF	TGTGCCAGCAGCTTATCCGGACAGGGGCCGCACTATGGCTACACCTTC
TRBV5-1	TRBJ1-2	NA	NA	CASSLGVASVYTF	TGCGCCAGCAGCCTTGGTGTTGCCAGCGTCTACACCTTC
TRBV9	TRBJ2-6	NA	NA	CASGGAGYIQYYGLTF	TGTGCCAGCGGCGGAGCTGGGTACATTCAGTACTACGGCCTGACTTTC
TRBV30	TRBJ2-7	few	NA	CAWSVGAVEQYF	TGTGCCTGGAGTGTAGGTGCAGTCGAGCAGTACTTC
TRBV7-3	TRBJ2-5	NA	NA	CASSRGSEQQSLCF	TGTGCCAGCAGCAGAGGGTCCGAGCAACAGTCTCTGTGCTTC
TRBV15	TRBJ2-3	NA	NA	CATSGGWNTEPYF	TGTGCCACCAGCGGCGGCTGGAACACTGAGCCGTACTTT
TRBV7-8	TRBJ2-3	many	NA	CASSLAGGPDTQDTQYF	TGTGCCAGCAGCTTAGCGGGAGGTCCCGATACGCAGGATACGCAGTATTTT
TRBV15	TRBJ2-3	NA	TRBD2	CGASGGCGKDTQYF	TGTGGCGCCAGCGGGGGCTGCGGCAAAGATACGCAGTACTTT
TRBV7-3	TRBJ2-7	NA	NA	CASSFNPADTAYF	TGTGCCAGCAGCTTTAATCCAGCCGACACAGCGTACTTC
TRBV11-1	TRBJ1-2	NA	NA	CASSFQRSGGSDNYGYTF	TGTGCCAGCAGCTTTCAAAGAAGCGGGGGGAGCGATAACTATGGCTACACCTTC
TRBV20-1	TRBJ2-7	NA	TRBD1	CSATGTGVPYEQYF	TGCAGTGCAACCGGGACAGGGGTTCCCTACGAGCAGTACTTC
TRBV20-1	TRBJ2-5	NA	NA	CSARTGQETQYF	TGCAGTGCTAGGACAGGCCAAGAGACCCAGTACTTC
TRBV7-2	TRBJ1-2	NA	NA	CASSFAQGAEKRYTF	NA
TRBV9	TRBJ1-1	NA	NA	CASSVATGRDHFF	TGTGCCAGCAGCGTAGCTACAGGGAGAGATCATTTCTTT
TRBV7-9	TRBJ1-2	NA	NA	CASSSRAGGLDEQYTF	TGTGCCAGCAGCAGTCGAGCGGGGGGGCTCGACGAGCAGTACACCTTC
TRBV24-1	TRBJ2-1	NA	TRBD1	CATSQGAGNGQDEQFF	TGTGCCACCAGTCAGGGGGCCGGAAACGGTCAGGATGAGCAGTTCTTC
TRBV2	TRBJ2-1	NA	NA	CASSDGRFSSYNEQFF	TGTGCCAGCAGTGATGGGAGGTTCAGCTCCTACAATGAGCAGTTCTTC
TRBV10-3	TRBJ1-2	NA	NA	CAISESDGNYGYTF	TGTGCCATCAGTGAGTCAGACGGAAACTATGGCTACACCTTC
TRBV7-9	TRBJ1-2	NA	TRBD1	CTSSQTGADTQCFTF	TGCACCAGCAGCCAAACAGGGGCAGATACGCAGTGTTTTACCTTC
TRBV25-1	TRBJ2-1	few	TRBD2	CASSDLSGLAPYNEQFF	TGTGCCAGCAGTGATTTGTCGGGACTAGCACCCTACAATGAGCAGTTCTTC
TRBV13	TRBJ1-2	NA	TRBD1	CASGFGTGYGYTF	TGTGCTAGTGGTTTCGGGACAGGGTATGGCTACACCTTC
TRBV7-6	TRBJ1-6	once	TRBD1	CASSSDRGLSHPQF	TGTGCCAGCAGCTCTGACAGGGGGCTATCACACCCCCAGTTT
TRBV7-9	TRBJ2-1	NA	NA	CASSSQRRGGAVVQFF	TGTGCCAGCAGCTCTCAACGTAGGGGGGGAGCCGTTGTGCAGTTCTTC